These T cell receptor beta chains were read from a single sample in a study of shared clonotypes between healthy human individuals. TCRdb's copy holds only in-frame clones and misses some; the assay was immunoSEQ multiplex PCR. The sample holds about 1,900,000 clones; around 96% are singletons and the top ten take roughly 1.2%. The sequenced sample was naive CD8+ T cells sorted from blood. These TCRs come from a man aged 18-30 years in good health. The CDR3 runs from the conserved cysteine through the conserved F or W. Fields, in order: V gene, clone size, CDR3 protein. Not every row has a clone size; where given, it reads once, few, many or a size class.

TRBV27 NA CASSLGTDPYEQYF
TRBV5-8 NA CASSLARLAGGHGEQFF
TRBV9 NA CASSASTQEITEAFF
TRBV10-3 NA CAIKAELTDTQYF
TRBV2 NA CASSGTASYEQYF
TRBV28 NA CASSPGWSGGPEQFF
TRBV6-6 NA CASSYQVYEQYF
TRBV6-1 NA CASSEGSGPTNEKLFF
TRBV29-1 NA CSVLGLAMSDEQFF
TRBV7-9 NA CASSRQSSYEQYF
TRBV13 NA CASSSGPLGEQFF
TRBV6-5 once CASSYSSGGWADTQYF
TRBV28 NA CASLPPEGSYNEQFF
TRBV5-1 NA CASSPGNQPDTQYF
TRBV6-6 NA CASSLSRLGVPDTQYF
TRBV2 NA CASSGRLADPSETQYF
TRBV11-2 NA CASSPLGQLFLAKNIQYF
TRBV4-1 NA CASAVGGGKRNQPQHF
TRBV11-2 NA CASSPIQADTQYF
TRBV5-1 NA CASSLDPDRENYGYTF
TRBV27 once CASSPSGGNYEQFF
TRBV19 NA CASSISPIGTEAFF
TRBV6-1 NA CASSEPIPLYNEQFF
TRBV7-3 few CASSSPTGGDYGYTF
TRBV11-2 once CASSLGTGRSYEQYF
TRBV4-3 NA CASSRKLAEQETQYF
TRBV27 NA CATKTGTGGNQPQHF
TRBV12-5 NA CASALTSGTQETQYF
TRBV6-5 NA CASSYSGVGEPQHF
TRBV5-6 NA CASSSGAPFISGELFF
TRBV30 once CAWSSPQGYEQYF
TRBV2 NA CASSEWGSGGNEKLFF
TRBV4-1 NA CASSPQIPTPLYEQYF
TRBV5-4 NA CASTRDSYGYTF
TRBV2 NA CASSDAPYEKLFF
TRBV11-2 NA CASSLTGGGREDSRFF
TRBV4-1 NA CASSQDRGRNYGYTF
TRBV10-2 NA CASSELVDSTDTQYF
TRBV9 NA CASSVADGYEQYF
TRBV27 NA CASSFDSYNEQFF
TRBV9 NA CASGSGGNTEAFF
TRBV5-4 NA CASTPWQGTEAFF
TRBV7-2 NA CASSLTTSTYTDTQYF
TRBV11-2 NA CASSTPDATRDTQYF